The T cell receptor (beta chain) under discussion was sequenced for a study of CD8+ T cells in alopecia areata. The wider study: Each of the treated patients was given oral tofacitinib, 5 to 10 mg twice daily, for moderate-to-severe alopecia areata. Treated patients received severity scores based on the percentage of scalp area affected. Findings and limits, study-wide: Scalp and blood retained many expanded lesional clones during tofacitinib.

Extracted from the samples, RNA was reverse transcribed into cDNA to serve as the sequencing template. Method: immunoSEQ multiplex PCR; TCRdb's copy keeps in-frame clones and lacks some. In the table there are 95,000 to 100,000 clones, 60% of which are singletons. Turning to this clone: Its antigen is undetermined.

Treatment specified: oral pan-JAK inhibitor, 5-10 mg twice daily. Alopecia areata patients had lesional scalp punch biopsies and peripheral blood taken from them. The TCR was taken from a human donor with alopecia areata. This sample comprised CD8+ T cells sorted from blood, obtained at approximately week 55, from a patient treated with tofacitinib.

CDR3 DNA: TGTGCCAGCAGTTCCTCCCGGACTAGCGACCCCACCGGGGAGCTGTTTTTT. Protein sequence: CASSSSRTSDPTGELFF. This sequence joins TRBV27 and TRBJ2-2, with 9 positions matching TRBD2. Germline CDR1 MNHEY, CDR2 SMNVEV (reference sequence). The CDR3 loop spans 17 amino acids. V was clipped by 4 bases and J by 4 bases; unmatched bases: 10.